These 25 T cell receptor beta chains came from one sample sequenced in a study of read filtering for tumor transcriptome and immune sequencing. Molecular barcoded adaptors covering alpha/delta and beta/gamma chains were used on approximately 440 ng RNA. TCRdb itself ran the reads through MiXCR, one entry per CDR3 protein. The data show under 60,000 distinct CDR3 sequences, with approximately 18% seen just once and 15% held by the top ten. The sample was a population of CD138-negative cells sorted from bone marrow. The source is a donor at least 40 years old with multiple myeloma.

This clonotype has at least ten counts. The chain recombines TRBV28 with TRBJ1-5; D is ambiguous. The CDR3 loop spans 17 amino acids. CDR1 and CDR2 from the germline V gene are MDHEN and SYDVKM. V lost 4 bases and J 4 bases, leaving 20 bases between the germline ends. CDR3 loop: CASSSHLGGSRNQPQHF. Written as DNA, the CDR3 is TGTGCCAGCAGTTCCCACCTCGGAGGGTCCAGAAATCAGCCCCAGCATTTT.

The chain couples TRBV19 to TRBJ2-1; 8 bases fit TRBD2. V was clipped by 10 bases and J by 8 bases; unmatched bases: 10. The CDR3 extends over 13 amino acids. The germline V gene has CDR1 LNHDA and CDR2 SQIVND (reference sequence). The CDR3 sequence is CATGWTSLYEQFF. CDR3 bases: TGTGCCACCGGATGGACTAGCCTCTATGAGCAGTTCTTC.

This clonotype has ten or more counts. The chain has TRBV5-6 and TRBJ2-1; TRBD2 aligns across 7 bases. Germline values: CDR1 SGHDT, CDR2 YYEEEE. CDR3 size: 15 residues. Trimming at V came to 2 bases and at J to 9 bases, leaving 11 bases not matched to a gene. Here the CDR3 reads CASSFYGEGLSEQFF. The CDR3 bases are TGTGCCAGCAGCTTTTATGGGGAGGGCCTCAGTGAGCAGTTCTTC.

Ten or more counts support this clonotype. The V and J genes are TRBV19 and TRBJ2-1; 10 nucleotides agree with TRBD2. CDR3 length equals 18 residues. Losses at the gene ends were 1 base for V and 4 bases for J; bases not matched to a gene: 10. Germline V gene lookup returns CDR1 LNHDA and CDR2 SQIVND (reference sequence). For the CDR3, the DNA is TGTGCCAGTAGTATAGTTTTCGCTAGCGGGAGCAGGTACAATGAGCAGTTCTTC. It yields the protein CASSIVFASGSRYNEQFF.

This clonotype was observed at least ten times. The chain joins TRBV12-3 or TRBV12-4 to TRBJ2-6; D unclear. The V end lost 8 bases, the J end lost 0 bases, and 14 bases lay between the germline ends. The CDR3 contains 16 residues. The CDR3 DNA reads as TGTGCCAGCGCCCATTCCTTGAGCTCTGGGGCCAACGTCCTGACTTTC. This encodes CASAHSLSSGANVLTF.

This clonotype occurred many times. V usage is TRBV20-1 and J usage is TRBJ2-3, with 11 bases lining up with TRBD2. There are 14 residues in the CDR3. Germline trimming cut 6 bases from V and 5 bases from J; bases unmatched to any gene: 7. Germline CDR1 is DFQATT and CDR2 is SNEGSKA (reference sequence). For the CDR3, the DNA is TGCAGTGCCATAGCGGGAGGGCCGCTAGATACGCAGTATTTT. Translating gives CSAIAGGPLDTQYF.

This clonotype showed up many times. CDR3 residues: CSARDDTYNEQFF. The CDR3 DNA is TGCAGTGCTAGAGATGATACATACAATGAGCAGTTCTTC. The rearrangement uses TRBV20-1 and TRBJ2-1; D is uncertain. V lost 0 bases and J lost 4, with 7 bases in between. This CDR3 is built from 13 residues. Germline-derived CDR1 and CDR2 are DFQATT and SNEGSKA (reference sequence).

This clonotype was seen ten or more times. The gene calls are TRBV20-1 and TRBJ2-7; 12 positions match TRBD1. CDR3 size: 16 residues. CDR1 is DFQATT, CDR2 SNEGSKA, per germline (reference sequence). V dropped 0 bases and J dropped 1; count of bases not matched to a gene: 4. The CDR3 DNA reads TGCAGTGCTAGAGATTGGGGACAGGGGGCTTCCTACGAGCAGTACTTC. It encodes CSARDWGQGASYEQYF.

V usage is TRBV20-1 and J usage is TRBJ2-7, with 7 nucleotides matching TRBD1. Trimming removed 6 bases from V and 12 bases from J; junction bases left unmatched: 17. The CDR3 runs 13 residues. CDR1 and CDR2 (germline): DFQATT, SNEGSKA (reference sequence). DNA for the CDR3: TGCAGTGCCCCAGTAGGAGACAGGGATTCCTTGTACTTC. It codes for CSAPVGDRDSLYF.

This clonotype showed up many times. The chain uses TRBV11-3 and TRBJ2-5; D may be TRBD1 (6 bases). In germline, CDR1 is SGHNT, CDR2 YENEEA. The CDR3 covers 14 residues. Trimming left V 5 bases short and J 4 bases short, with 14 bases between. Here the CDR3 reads CASSASVGGETQYF. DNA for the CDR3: TGTGCCAGCAGCGCGTCGGTAGGGGGAGAGACCCAGTACTTC.

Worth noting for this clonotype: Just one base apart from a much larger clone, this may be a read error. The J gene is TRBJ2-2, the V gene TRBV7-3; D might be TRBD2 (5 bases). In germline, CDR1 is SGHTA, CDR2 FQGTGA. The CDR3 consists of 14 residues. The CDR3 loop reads CASSPYSNTGELSF. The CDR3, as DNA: TGTGCCAGCAGCCCCTACTCGAACACCGGGGAGCTGTCTTTT. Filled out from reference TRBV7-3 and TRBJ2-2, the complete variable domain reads GAGVSQTPSNKVTEKGKYVELRCDPISGHTALYWYRQSLGQGPEFLIYFQGTGAADDSGLPNDRFFAVRPEGSVSTLKIQRTERGDSAVYLCASSPYSNTGELSFGEGSRLTVL.

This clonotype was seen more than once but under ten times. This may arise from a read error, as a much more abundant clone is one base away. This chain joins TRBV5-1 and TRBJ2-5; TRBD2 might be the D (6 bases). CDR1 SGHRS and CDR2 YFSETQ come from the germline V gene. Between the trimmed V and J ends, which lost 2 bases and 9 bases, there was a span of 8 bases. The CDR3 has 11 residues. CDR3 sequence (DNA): TGCGCCAGCAGCTTTCGGGAGTCCCAGTACTTC. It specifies CASSFRESQYF. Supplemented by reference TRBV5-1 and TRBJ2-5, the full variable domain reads KAGVTQTPRYLIKTRGQQVTLSCSPISGHRSVSWYQQTPGQGLQFLFEYFSETQRNKGNFPGRFSGRQFSNSRSEMNVSTLELGDSALYLCASSFRESQYFGPGTRLLVL.

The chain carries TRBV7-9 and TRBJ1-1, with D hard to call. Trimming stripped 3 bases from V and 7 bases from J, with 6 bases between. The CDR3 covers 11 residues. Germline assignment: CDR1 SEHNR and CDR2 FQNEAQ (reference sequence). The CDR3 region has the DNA TGTGCCAGCAGCTTCGGCATTGAAGCTTTCTTT. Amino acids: CASSFGIEAFF.

The CDR3 DNA follows: TGTGCCAGTAGTATAGCCTCAGGGGTTTCTAACTATGGCTACACCTTC. Residues: CASSIASGVSNYGYTF. V and J are TRBV19 and TRBJ1-2, with a possible D match to TRBD1 (6 bases). V was clipped by 1 base and J by 0 bases, with 12 bases between them. This CDR3 is built from 16 residues. The V gene's germline CDR1 is LNHDA and CDR2 SQIVND (reference sequence). Variable domain in full (rest from reference TRBV19 and TRBJ1-2): DGGITQSPKYLFRKEGQNVTLSCEQNLNHDAMYWYRQDPGQGLRLIYYSQIVNDFQKGDIAEGYSVSREKKESFPLTVTSAQKNPTAFYLCASSIASGVSNYGYTFGSGTRLTVV.

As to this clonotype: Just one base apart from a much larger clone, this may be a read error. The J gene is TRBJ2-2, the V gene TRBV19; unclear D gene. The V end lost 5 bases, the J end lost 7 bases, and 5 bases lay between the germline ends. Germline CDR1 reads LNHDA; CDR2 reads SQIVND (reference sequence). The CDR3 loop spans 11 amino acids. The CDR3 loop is CASSVVGELFF. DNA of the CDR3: TGTGCCAGTAGTGTGGTCGGGGAGCTGTTTTTT.

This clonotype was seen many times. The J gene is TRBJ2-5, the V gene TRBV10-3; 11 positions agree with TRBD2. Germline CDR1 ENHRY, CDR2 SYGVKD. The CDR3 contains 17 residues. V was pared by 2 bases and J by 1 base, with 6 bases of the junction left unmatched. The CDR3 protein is CAISERTGTSGQETQYF. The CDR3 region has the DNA TGTGCCATCAGTGAGCGAACCGGGACTAGCGGCCAAGAGACCCAGTACTTC.

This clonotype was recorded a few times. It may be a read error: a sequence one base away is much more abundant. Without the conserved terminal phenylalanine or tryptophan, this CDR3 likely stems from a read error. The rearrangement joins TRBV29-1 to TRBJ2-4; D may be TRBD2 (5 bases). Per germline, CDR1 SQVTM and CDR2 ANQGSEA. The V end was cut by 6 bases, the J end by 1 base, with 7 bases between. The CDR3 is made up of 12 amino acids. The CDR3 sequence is CSVGEAKNIQYY. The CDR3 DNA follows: TGCAGCGTGGGAGAGGCCAAAAACATTCAGTACTAC.

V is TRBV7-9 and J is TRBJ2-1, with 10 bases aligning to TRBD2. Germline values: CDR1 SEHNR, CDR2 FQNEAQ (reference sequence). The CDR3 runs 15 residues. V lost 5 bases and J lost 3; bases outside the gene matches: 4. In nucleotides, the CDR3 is TGTGCCAGCAGCCCCAGCGGGGGGGTCTACAATGAGCAGTTCTTC. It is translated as CASSPSGGVYNEQFF.

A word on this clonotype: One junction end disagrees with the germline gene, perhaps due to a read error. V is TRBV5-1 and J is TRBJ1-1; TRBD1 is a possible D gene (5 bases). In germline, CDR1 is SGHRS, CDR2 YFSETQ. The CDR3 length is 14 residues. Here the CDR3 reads CASSRSPSDTGASF. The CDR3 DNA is TGCGCCAGCAGCCGGAGCCCCTCGGACACTGGAGCTTCCTTT.

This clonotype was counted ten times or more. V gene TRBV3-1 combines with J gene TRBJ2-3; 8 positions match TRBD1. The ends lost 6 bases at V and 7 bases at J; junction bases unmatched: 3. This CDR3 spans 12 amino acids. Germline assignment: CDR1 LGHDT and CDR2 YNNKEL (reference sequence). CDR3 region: CASSRQGNTQYF. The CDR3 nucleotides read TGTGCCAGCAGTCGACAGGGGAATACGCAGTATTTT.

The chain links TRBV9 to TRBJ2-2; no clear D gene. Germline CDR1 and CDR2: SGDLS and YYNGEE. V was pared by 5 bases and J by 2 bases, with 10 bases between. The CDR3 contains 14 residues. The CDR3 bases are TGTGCCAGCAGTCACAGTTTTAACACCGGGGAGCTGTTTTTT. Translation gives CASSHSFNTGELFF.

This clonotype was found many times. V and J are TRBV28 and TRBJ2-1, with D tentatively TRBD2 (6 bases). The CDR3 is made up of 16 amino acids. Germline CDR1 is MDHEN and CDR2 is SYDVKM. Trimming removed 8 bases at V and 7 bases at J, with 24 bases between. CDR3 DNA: TGTGCCAGCCCTCCTAGCGCGTTACACATTGGGAATGAGCAGTTCTTC. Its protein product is CASPPSALHIGNEQFF.

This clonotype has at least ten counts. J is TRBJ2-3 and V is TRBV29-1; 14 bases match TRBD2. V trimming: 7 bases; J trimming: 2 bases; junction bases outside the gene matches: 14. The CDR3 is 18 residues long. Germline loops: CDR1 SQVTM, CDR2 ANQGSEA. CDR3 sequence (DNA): TGCAGCGCCGCGGGACTAGCGGGAGTCGTGGAGGTCACAGATACGCAGTATTTT. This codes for CSAAGLAGVVEVTDTQYF.

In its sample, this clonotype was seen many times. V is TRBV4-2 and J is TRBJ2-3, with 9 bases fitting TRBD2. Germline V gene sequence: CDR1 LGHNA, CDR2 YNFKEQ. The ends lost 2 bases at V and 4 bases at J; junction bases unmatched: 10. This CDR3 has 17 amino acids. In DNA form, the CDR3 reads TGTGCCAGCAGCCAACTCGGACTAGCGCTAAACTCAGATACGCAGTATTTT. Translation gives CASSQLGLALNSDTQYF.

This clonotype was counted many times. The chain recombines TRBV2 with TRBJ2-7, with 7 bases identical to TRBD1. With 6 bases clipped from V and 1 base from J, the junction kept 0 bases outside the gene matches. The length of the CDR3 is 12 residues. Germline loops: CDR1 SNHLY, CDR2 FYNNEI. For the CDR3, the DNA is TGTGCCAGCAGGGGACAGTCCTACGAGCAGTACTTC. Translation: CASRGQSYEQYF.